The 17 T cell receptor beta chains below were found in one sample sequenced in a study of OX40 agonist ivuxolimab in advanced cancers. Sequencing was performed with immunoSEQ multiplex PCR; in TCRdb, only in-frame clones are kept and a portion is missing. The data hold tens of thousands of clones, with 83% observed a single time. Sequenced here: CD4+ or CD8+ T cells sorted from blood, sampled in a trial of the OX40 agonist ivuxolimab. The receptors were sampled from an adult with an advanced solid tumor such as melanoma, head and neck, liver or kidney cancer.

The rearrangement joins TRBV7-3 to TRBJ1-2; D unclear. The CDR3 has 14 amino acids. V gave up 5 bases and J gave up 0 bases, with 10 bases separating them. The germline CDR1 and CDR2 sequences are SGHTA and FQGTGA. As DNA, the CDR3 is TGTGCCAGCAGCCCGTTGACCGCTAACTATGGCTACACCTTC. As protein: CASSPLTANYGYTF.

This chain links TRBV7-3 with TRBJ1-1, with 8 positions matching TRBD1. V lost 1 base, J lost 1 base, and 2 bases stayed unmatched. The germline V gene encodes CDR1 SGHTA and CDR2 FQGTGA. The CDR3 spans 15 residues. The CDR3 nucleotides are TGTGCCAGCAGCTTAATCAGGGGGCCGAACACTGAAGCTTTCTTT. It encodes CASSLIRGPNTEAFF.

The V gene is TRBV4-3, the J gene TRBJ2-1; D is undetermined. The CDR3 sequence is 16 residues long. V lost 0 bases to trimming and J lost 0 bases, with 9 bases between them. Looked up from germline, CDR1 is LGHNA and CDR2 is YSLEER. CDR3 in DNA: TGCGCCAGCAGCCAAGATCGCCAGAGCTCCTACAATGAGCAGTTCTTC. Amino acids: CASSQDRQSSYNEQFF.

The chain has TRBV7-6 and TRBJ2-3; 7 positions match TRBD1. V trimming: 2 bases; J trimming: 4 bases; junction bases outside the gene matches: 9. The CDR3 contains 16 residues. Per the germline V gene, CDR1 is SGHVS and CDR2 is FNYEAQ. CDR3 region: CASSLQTGVVSDTQYF. CDR3 DNA: TGTGCCAGCAGCTTACAAACAGGGGTTGTATCAGATACGCAGTATTTT.

The CDR3 bases are TGTGCCAGCAGTTCGGACGGAGCCGGGGAGCTGTTTTTT. Translation gives CASSSDGAGELFF. V gene TRBV6-5 combines with J gene TRBJ2-2; D uncertain. V dropped 4 bases and J dropped 6 bases, with 9 bases sitting between them. Germline V CDR1 and CDR2: MNHEY, SVGAGI. The CDR3 runs 13 residues.

The rearrangement uses TRBV7-9 and TRBJ2-1; TRBD1 or TRBD2 may be the D gene (5 bases each). Germline V gene data show CDR1 as SEHNR and CDR2 as FQNEAQ (reference sequence). The CDR3 consists of 15 residues. Trimming cost V 5 bases and J 0 bases, with 11 bases left between them. The CDR3 protein is CASSPGPSSYNEQFF. For the CDR3, the DNA is TGTGCCAGCAGCCCGGGACCGAGCTCCTACAATGAGCAGTTCTTC.

This chain connects TRBV5-4 to TRBJ2-7, with D hard to call. CDR1 and CDR2 (germline): SGHNT, YYREEE (reference sequence). CDR3 size: 15 residues. V was cut by 0 bases and J by 0 bases, with 10 bases left in between. CDR3 DNA sequence: TGTGCCAGCAGCTTGGCTGCAGGTCACTCCTACGAGCAGTACTTC. This sequence encodes CASSLAAGHSYEQYF.

This clone was found once. The CDR3, as DNA: TGTGCCAGCAGCGTAGCTGGCCGACTAGCGGGAGGCGAGACCCAGTACTTC. It is translated as CASSVAGRLAGGETQYF. The V gene is TRBV9, the J gene TRBJ2-5, with 13 bases fitting TRBD2. This CDR3 is built from 17 residues. Unmatched junction bases numbered 7, after V lost 0 bases and J lost 5 bases. Germline V gives CDR1 SGDLS, CDR2 YYNGEE.

The chain uses TRBV15 and TRBJ1-1; no clear D. Germline V gene sequence: CDR1 LNHNV, CDR2 YYDKDF (reference sequence). CDR3 length equals 15 residues. The V gene lost 8 bases and the J gene lost 0 bases, with 16 bases spanning the gap. CDR3 region: CATASRSVLNTEAFF. In DNA, the CDR3 is TGTGCCACCGCAAGCCGTTCAGTCCTGAACACTGAAGCTTTCTTT.

This chain connects TRBV4-3 to TRBJ1-2, with 9 bases lining up with TRBD1. CDR3 size: 14 residues. In germline, CDR1 is LGHNA, CDR2 YSLEER. The ends lost 2 bases at V and 4 bases at J; junction bases unmatched: 2. CDR3 nucleotides: TGCGCCAGCAGCCAAACGACAGGGGGCTATGGCTACACCTTC. Its protein product is CASSQTTGGYGYTF.

CDR3 in amino acids: CASSPRDLPSEAFF. The DNA for the CDR3 is TGTGCCAGCTCACCAAGGGACCTCCCAAGTGAAGCTTTCTTT. The V call is TRBV18, the J call TRBJ1-1, with D tentatively TRBD1 (5 bases). There are 14 residues in the CDR3. Germline values: CDR1 KGHSH, CDR2 LQKENI. Deletions cut 2 bases from V and 7 bases from J, with 14 bases between.

This clone has more than one count but fewer than ten. The J gene is TRBJ2-1, the V gene TRBV11-1, with 9 nucleotides matching TRBD1. Germline assignment: CDR1 SGHAT and CDR2 FQDESV (reference sequence). V lost 10 bases to trimming and J lost 3 bases; unmatched junction nucleotides: 7. CDR3 length: 14 amino acids. This CDR3 is CATAGTGNYNEQFF. The CDR3 DNA reads TGTGCCACTGCCGGGACAGGGAACTACAATGAGCAGTTCTTC.

V and J are TRBV11-2 and TRBJ1-5, with 7 bases fitting TRBD1. V gave up 2 bases and J gave up 7 bases; unmatched junction bases: 5. Per germline, CDR1 SGHAT and CDR2 FQNNGV. The CDR3 extends over 14 amino acids. CDR3 nucleotides: TGTGCCAGCAGCTTATCAGGGGGTGGGCAGCCCCAGCATTTT. It is translated as CASSLSGGGQPQHF.

The chain combines TRBV5-6 with TRBJ2-7, with 9 bases that match TRBD1. In germline, CDR1 is SGHDT, CDR2 YYEEEE. The CDR3 is made up of 15 amino acids. J gave up 6 bases and V 0 bases, and 7 bases lay outside the gene matches. The CDR3 region is CASSLEWTGVGEQYF. The CDR3, as DNA: TGTGCCAGCAGCTTGGAGTGGACAGGGGTGGGCGAGCAGTACTTC. The full variable domain, completed using reference TRBV5-6 and TRBJ2-7, is DAGVTQSPTHLIKTRGQQVTLRCSPKSGHDTVSWYQQALGQGPQFIFQYYEEEERQRGNFPDRFSGHQFPNYSSELNVNALLLGDSALYLCASSLEWTGVGEQYFGPGTRLTVT.

The chain employs TRBV25-1 and TRBJ2-1; D is unclear. The CDR3 is 10 amino acids. The germline V gene encodes CDR1 MGHDK and CDR2 SYGVNS. V was shortened by 6 bases and J by 10 bases, with 7 bases between the two germline ends. The CDR3 loop reads CASSHLEQFF. CDR3 in DNA: TGTGCCAGCAGCCACTTAGAGCAGTTCTTC.

The V and J genes are TRBV29-1 and TRBJ2-1; the D gene is possibly TRBD2 (7 bases). The V gene's germline CDR1 is SQVTM and CDR2 ANQGSEA. This CDR3 contains 15 residues. V was clipped by 8 bases and J by 0 bases, with 17 bases between them. CDR3 loop: CSLGGAPSSYNEQFF. The CDR3, as DNA: TGCAGCCTAGGGGGGGCCCCGAGCTCCTACAATGAGCAGTTCTTC.

The rearrangement uses TRBV27 and TRBJ2-7, with D unresolved. Between the trimmed V and J ends, which lost 4 bases and 1 base, there was a span of 8 bases. Germline V gene sequence: CDR1 MNHEY, CDR2 SMNVEV (reference sequence). The CDR3 is 13 amino acids. The CDR3 spells CASSYQISYEQYF. The CDR3 region has the DNA TGTGCCAGCAGTTATCAGATTTCCTACGAGCAGTACTTC.